The entry below describes one T cell receptor beta chain. Its specificity is unknown. This record belongs to a study of OX40 agonist ivuxolimab in advanced cancers. Study-wide context: The eligibility criteria allowed prior anti-PD-1, anti-PD-L1 or anti-CTLA-4 therapy, and 40% had some. Whole-study results and caveats: Not determined was the antigen specificity of the expanded peripheral T cells. On average, CD8+ T cells showed a greater number of expanded clones than CD4+.

Sequencing used immunoSEQ multiplex PCR; TCRdb keeps in-frame clones, though not all of them. The table lists around 72,000 clones, 80% of them singletons, with about 8.2% in the top ten. Baseline was the first blood sampling point, followed by cycle 4 day 1 and cycle 7 day 1. Germline values: CDR1 MGHRA, CDR2 YSYEKL. The CDR3 consists of 15 residues. Trimming shortened V by 0 bases and J by 4 bases, and 12 bases separated the two germline ends. The sequenced sample was CD4+ or CD8+ T cells sorted from blood, obtained in a trial of the OX40 agonist ivuxolimab. The TCR comes from an adult with an advanced solid tumor such as melanoma, head and neck, liver or kidney cancer. The chain is built from TRBV4-1 and TRBJ1-2; D is ambiguous. The CDR3 region is CASSQESQAPYGYTF. The CDR3 DNA sequence: TGCGCCAGCAGCCAAGAGAGTCAGGCGCCCTATGGCTACACCTTC.